This T cell receptor (beta chain) was identified in a study of stem cell transplantation in POMP-related autoinflammatory disease. PRAID featured immunodeficiency plus autoinflammation. The assay was immunoSEQ multiplex PCR, and TCRdb's table has in-frame clones only and misses some. The sample consists of tens of thousands of clones, about nine tenths of them appearing once. Trimming pared 4 bases from V and 9 bases from J, leaving 14 bases between. The CDR3 sequence is 13 residues long. The germline CDR1 and CDR2 sequences are SGHNT and YYREEE (reference sequence). The chain carries TRBV5-4 and TRBJ2-1, with D perhaps matching TRBD1 (5 bases). The source was CD4+ T cells from PBMCs, collected after stem cell transplantation. This TCR was sampled from a human patient with POMP-related autoinflammation and immune dysregulation (PRAID). Some T cells may trace back to the graft donor. DNA of the CDR3: TGTGCCAGCAGCCCGCGACAGACGGGTGAGCAGTTCTTC. This translates into CASSPRQTGEQFF.